In its sample, the clone carrying this T cell receptor (beta chain) was seen a few times. Its antigen is not known. V lost 9 bases and J lost 5, with 16 bases in between. CDR1 is MNHEY, CDR2 SVGAGI, per germline. This CDR3 region has 13 residues. This sample is part of a study of graft-versus-host responses after intestinal transplantation. Using immunoSEQ multiplex PCR, the repertoire was profiled, and TCRdb retains in-frame clones only, with some absent. The sample lists tens of thousands of clones; around 91% were seen once. The chain has TRBV6-5 and TRBJ1-1; D is perhaps TRBD1 (6 bases). The receptor's source is a human donor who received an intestinal transplant. This specimen was unstimulated CD8+ T cells sorted from spleen or lymph node cells, taken before intestinal transplant. The CDR3 protein is CASYFQGWTEAFF. CDR3 DNA: TGTGCCAGTTATTTCCAGGGGTGGACTGAAGCTTTCTTT.